One and the same sample provided the 5 T cell receptor beta chains below, sequenced in a study of blood T cell repertoires in COVID-19. TCRdb keeps only in-frame clones here, not all; method: immunoSEQ multiplex PCR. This table holds over 35,000 clones, about nine tenths found once. Sequences were obtained from peripheral blood. The receptors were sampled from an older man with active COVID-19.

The J gene is TRBJ2-7, the V gene TRBV6-5, with 9 bases matching TRBD1. J gave up 6 bases and V 2 bases, and 5 bases lay outside the gene matches. Germline CDR1 MNHEY, CDR2 SVGAGI. The CDR3 spans 14 residues. CDR3 region: CASSYTQGAGEQYF. CDR3 in DNA: TGTGCCAGCAGTTACACACAGGGGGCCGGCGAGCAGTACTTC.

This clone came up once. The chain recombines TRBV6-2 or TRBV6-3 with TRBJ1-6; D ambiguous. The length of the CDR3 is 13 residues. V lost 5 bases to trimming and J lost 6 bases, with 8 bases between them. In germline, CDR1 is MNHEY, CDR2 SVGEGT. DNA of the CDR3: TGTGCCAGCAGTGGTCTAATTAATTCACCCCTCCACTTT. It is translated as CASSGLINSPLHF.

The V gene is TRBV7-9, the J gene TRBJ2-5; weak D call: TRBD1 (5 bases). Germline V gene sequence: CDR1 SEHNR, CDR2 FQNEAQ (reference sequence). The CDR3 has 14 amino acids. V lost 1 base, J lost 5 bases, and 11 bases lay in between. The DNA for the CDR3 is TGTGCCAGCAGCTTAGGGTCAGGGTGGGAGACCCAGTACTTC. This sequence encodes CASSLGSGWETQYF.

In DNA, the CDR3 is TGTGCCAGCAGCTCCGGACTAGCTCGCACCGGGGAGCTGTTTTTT. Translating it yields CASSSGLARTGELFF. The gene calls are TRBV5-4 and TRBJ2-2, with 8 bases aligning to TRBD2. CDR1 is SGHNT, CDR2 YYREEE, per germline (reference sequence). Germline trimming cut 3 bases from V and 4 bases from J; bases unmatched to any gene: 5. This CDR3 spans 15 amino acids.

The chain uses TRBV14 and TRBJ1-1; D remains ambiguous. The germline gives CDR1 SGHDN, CDR2 FVKESK. The CDR3 is made up of 13 amino acids. Trimming removed 1 base from V and 0 bases from J, with 3 bases in between. CDR3 sequence (DNA): TGTGCCAGCAGCCAAGTAGTGAACACTGAAGCTTTCTTT. Protein sequence: CASSQVVNTEAFF.